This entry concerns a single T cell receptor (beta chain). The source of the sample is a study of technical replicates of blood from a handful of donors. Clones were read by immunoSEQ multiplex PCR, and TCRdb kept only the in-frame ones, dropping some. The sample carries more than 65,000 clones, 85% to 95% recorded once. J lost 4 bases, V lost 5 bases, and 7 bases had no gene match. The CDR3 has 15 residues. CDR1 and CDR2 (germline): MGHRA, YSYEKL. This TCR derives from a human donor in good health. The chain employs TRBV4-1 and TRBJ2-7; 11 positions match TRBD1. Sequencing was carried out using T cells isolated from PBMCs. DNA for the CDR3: TGCGCCAGCAGCAAAGGGACAGGGGGTAATTACGAGCAGTACTTC. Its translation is CASSKGTGGNYEQYF.